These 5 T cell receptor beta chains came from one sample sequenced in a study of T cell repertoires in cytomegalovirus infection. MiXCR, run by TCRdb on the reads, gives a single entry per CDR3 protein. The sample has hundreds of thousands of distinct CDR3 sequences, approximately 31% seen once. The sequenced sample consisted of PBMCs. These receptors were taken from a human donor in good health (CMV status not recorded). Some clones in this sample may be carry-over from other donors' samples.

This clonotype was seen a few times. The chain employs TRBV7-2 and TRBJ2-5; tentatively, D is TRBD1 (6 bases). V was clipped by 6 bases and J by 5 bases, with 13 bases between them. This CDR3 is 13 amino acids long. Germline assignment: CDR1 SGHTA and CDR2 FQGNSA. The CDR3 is CASSPMRGETQYF. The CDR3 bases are TGTGCCAGCAGTCCGATGAGGGGGGAGACCCAGTACTTC.

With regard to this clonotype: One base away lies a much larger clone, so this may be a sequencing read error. CDR3 in DNA: TGTGCCAGCAGATCAGATGGGTTTGTCGGTGGCTACACCTTC. This codes for CASRSDGFVGGYTF. The gene calls are TRBV7-2 and TRBJ1-2; D ambiguous. CDR3 length: 14 residues. Germline CDR1 and CDR2: SGHTA and FQGNSA. V was trimmed by 6 bases and J by 7 bases, leaving 18 bases between them.

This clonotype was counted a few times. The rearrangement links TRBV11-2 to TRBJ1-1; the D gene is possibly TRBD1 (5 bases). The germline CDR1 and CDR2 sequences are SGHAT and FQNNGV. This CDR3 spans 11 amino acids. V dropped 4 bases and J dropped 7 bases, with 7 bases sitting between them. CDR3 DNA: TGTGCCAGCAGCTATGACAGTGAAGCTTTCTTT. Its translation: CASSYDSEAFF. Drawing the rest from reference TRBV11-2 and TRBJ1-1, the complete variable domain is EAGVAQSPRYKIIEKRQSVAFWCNPISGHATLYWYQQILGQGPKLLIQFQNNGVVDDSQLPKDRFSAERLKGVDSTLKIQPAKLEDSAVYLCASSYDSEAFFGQGTRLTVV.

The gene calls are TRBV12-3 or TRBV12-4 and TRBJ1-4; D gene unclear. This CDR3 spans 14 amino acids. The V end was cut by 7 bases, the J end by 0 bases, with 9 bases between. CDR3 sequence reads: CASTVGTTNEKLFF. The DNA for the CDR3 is TGTGCCAGCACCGTTGGGACAACTAATGAAAAACTGTTTTTT.

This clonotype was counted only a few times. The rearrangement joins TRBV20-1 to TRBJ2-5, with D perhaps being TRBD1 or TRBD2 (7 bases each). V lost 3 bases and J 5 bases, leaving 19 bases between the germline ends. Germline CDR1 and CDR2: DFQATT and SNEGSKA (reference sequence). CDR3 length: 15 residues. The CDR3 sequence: CSARVGRGLGETQYF. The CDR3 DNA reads TGCAGTGCTAGGGTGGGGAGGGGGCTGGGTGAGACCCAGTACTTC.